These 15 T cell receptor beta chains came from one sample sequenced in a study of T cells in Graves' hyperthyroidism and ophthalmopathy (dated by TCRdb to between 2018 and 2020). Receptor libraries were prepared by multiplex PCR. Sequencing was performed on an Illumina HiSeq 2000. Amplification of TCR beta CDR3 regions was carried out from RNA transcripts. A first-round RT-PCR of the TCR CDR3 used the HTBI primer set with the Qiagen OneStep RT-PCR kit. The public reads were reprocessed in TCRdb via fastp at Q25 and MiXCR, keeping in-frame beta chains. Every CDR3 protein is listed once, alongside the most common genes and DNA of its rows. The sample table contains approximately 360,000 distinct CDR3 sequences; only one count was recorded for 15% to 19% of them. Clones ranked in the top ten supply around a quarter of the sample. The specimen sequenced was blood. The receptors shown here come from a woman under 30 with Graves' hyperthyroidism that later progressed to Graves' ophthalmopathy.

Ten or more counts support this clonotype. The chain carries TRBV3-1 and TRBJ2-5; TRBD1 agrees at 9 bases. The CDR3 consists of 14 residues. CDR1 is LGHDT, CDR2 YNNKEL, per germline (reference sequence). V was clipped by 7 bases and J by 5 bases; unmatched bases: 8. CDR3 region: CASTYGTGWETQYF. DNA of the CDR3: TGTGCCAGCACCTACGGGACAGGGTGGGAGACCCAGTACTTC.

This clonotype was counted ten times or more. The chain combines TRBV7-9 with TRBJ2-7, with TRBD2 as a possible D gene (5 bases). Germline CDR1 reads SEHNR; CDR2 reads FQNEAQ (reference sequence). With 3 bases removed from V and 3 bases from J, the gap between germline ends came to 12 bases. The CDR3 extends over 14 amino acids. CDR3 sequence reads: CASSFGGQVYEQYF. The CDR3, as DNA: TGTGCCAGCAGCTTCGGCGGGCAAGTCTACGAGCAGTACTTC. The full variable domain, rest sourced from reference TRBV7-9 and TRBJ2-7, is DTGVSQNPRHKITKRGQNVTFRCDPISEHNRLYWYRQTLGQGPEFLTYFQNEAQLEKSRLLSDRFSAERPKGSFSTLEIQRTEQGDSAMYLCASSFGGQVYEQYFGPGTRLTVT.

This clonotype was counted at least ten times. This chain uses TRBV7-3 with TRBJ2-3; D gene ambiguous. The germline V and J ends were trimmed by 2 bases and 7 bases, with 7 bases remaining between them. The CDR3 extends over 12 amino acids. CDR1 and CDR2 (germline): SGHTA, FQGTGA. The CDR3 DNA is TGTGCCAGCAGCTTAGGTAGTAATACGCAGTATTTT. It encodes CASSLGSNTQYF.

This clonotype was recorded a few times. Given a much more abundant clone one base away, this may be a read error. V is TRBV30 and J is TRBJ2-7; D may correspond to TRBD1 or TRBD2 (5 bases each). Germline CDR1 GTSNPN, CDR2 SVGIG (reference sequence). The CDR3 consists of 13 residues. Trimming shortened V by 4 bases and J by 3 bases, and 13 bases separated the two germline ends. The CDR3 sequence: CAWTRDPGYEQYF. CDR3 DNA: TGTGCCTGGACTCGGGACCCAGGCTACGAGCAGTACTTC.

This clonotype was counted ten times or more. The gene calls are TRBV5-1 and TRBJ1-4, with D possibly being TRBD1 (5 bases). Trimming left V 0 bases short and J 4 bases short, with 16 bases between. Germline CDR1 is SGHRS and CDR2 is YFSETQ. This CDR3 is built from 17 residues. DNA of the CDR3: TGCGCCAGCAGCTTGGGAAGGGGAATGGCGGGTAATGAAAAACTGTTTTTT. Its translation is CASSLGRGMAGNEKLFF.

This clonotype appeared many times. The chain combines TRBV6-2 or TRBV6-3 with TRBJ1-2; weak D call: TRBD1 (6 bases). V lost 5 bases and J lost 4, with 20 bases in between. The germline gives CDR1 MNHEY, CDR2 SVGEGT. The CDR3 is 16 residues long. CDR3 bases: TGTGCCAGCAGTCGTACCGGGGCAGGGGCCCGCTATGGCTACACCTTC. Its protein is CASSRTGAGARYGYTF.

This sequence joins TRBV12-3 or TRBV12-4 and TRBJ2-5; D tentatively reads TRBD1 or TRBD2 (6 bases each). The CDR3 covers 16 residues. V lost 6 bases and J lost 1, with 18 bases in between. The CDR3 DNA follows: TGTGCCAGCAGCTACAGCGGTCGGGGGCCCCAAGAGACCCAGTACTTC. Amino acid sequence: CASSYSGRGPQETQYF.

The table lists this clonotype with a few counts. The chain couples TRBV5-1 to TRBJ2-5; 7 nucleotides align to TRBD2. J was trimmed by 1 base and V by 2 bases; bases with no gene match: 11. Germline V gives CDR1 SGHRS, CDR2 YFSETQ. The CDR3 has 17 amino acids. CDR3 region: CASSFSGFWGIQETQYF. DNA for the CDR3: TGCGCCAGCAGCTTTAGCGGGTTTTGGGGGATCCAAGAGACCCAGTACTTC.

This clonotype was counted a few times. The chain has TRBV5-1 and TRBJ2-3, with 8 bases matching TRBD2. The CDR3 consists of 15 residues. The V gene's germline CDR1 is SGHRS and CDR2 YFSETQ. Unmatched junction bases numbered 8, after V lost 7 bases and J lost 1 base. The CDR3 DNA reads TGCGCCAGCCGCCGGACTAGCACACGCACAGATACGCAGTATTTT. Residues: CASRRTSTRTDTQYF.

In this sample, this clonotype turned up a few times. V usage is TRBV5-5 and J usage is TRBJ1-6; TRBD1 matches at 7 bases. CDR1 and CDR2 (germline): SGHKS, YYEKEE (reference sequence). The CDR3 is made up of 16 amino acids. V trimming: 1 base; J trimming: 4 bases; junction bases outside the gene matches: 5. CDR3 protein: CASSLLQGFYNSPLHF. The CDR3 nucleotides read TGTGCCAGCAGCTTGTTACAGGGGTTTTATAATTCACCCCTCCACTTT.

This clonotype was seen at least ten times. The chain uses TRBV6-1 and TRBJ2-7; the match to TRBD1 covers 9 bases. V lost 5 bases and J lost 3; bases outside the gene matches: 23. CDR3 length: 20 amino acids. Germline V lookup: CDR1 MNHNS, CDR2 SASEGT. The DNA for the CDR3 is TGTGCCAGCAGTCAGCGGACAGGGGCGGTGGGTAGCGGTATTTTCTACGAGCAGTACTTC. This encodes CASSQRTGAVGSGIFYEQYF.

This clonotype was observed a handful of times. The gene calls are TRBV19 and TRBJ1-5; tentatively, D is TRBD1 (5 bases). CDR1 LNHDA and CDR2 SQIVND come from the germline V gene (reference sequence). V was cut by 7 bases and J by 3 bases, with 19 bases left in between. The length of the CDR3 is 16 residues. The CDR3 reads CASTIGRDVINQPQHF. The CDR3 nucleotides are TGTGCCAGTACTATTGGCAGGGATGTAATCAATCAGCCCCAGCATTTT.

This clonotype was counted at least ten times. The chain uses TRBV28 and TRBJ2-7, with D possibly TRBD2 on 5 matching bases. The CDR3 loop spans 13 amino acids. Trimming stripped 9 bases from V and 2 bases from J, with 14 bases between. The germline V gene has CDR1 MDHEN and CDR2 SYDVKM. The CDR3 sequence is CASMRDAAYEQYF. The CDR3 nucleotides are TGTGCCAGTATGAGGGATGCCGCCTACGAGCAGTACTTC.

This clonotype occurred many times. V usage is TRBV20-1 and J usage is TRBJ2-7; 9 bases are a match to TRBD2. Trimming at V came to 3 bases and at J to 4 bases, leaving 4 bases not matched to a gene. CDR3 size: 13 residues. Germline V CDR1 and CDR2: DFQATT, SNEGSKA (reference sequence). In DNA form, the CDR3 reads TGCAGTGCTAGCCCGGGACTAGCATACGAGCAGTACTTC. Amino acids: CSASPGLAYEQYF.

The V gene is TRBV6-2 or TRBV6-3, the J gene TRBJ2-7; 7 nucleotides agree with TRBD1. The CDR3 contains 13 residues. Looked up from germline, CDR1 is MNHEY and CDR2 is SVGEGT. Unmatched junction bases numbered 8, after V lost 8 bases and J lost 4 bases. This CDR3 is CASRTGDFYEQYF. CDR3 DNA sequence: TGTGCCAGCCGGACAGGCGATTTTTACGAGCAGTACTTC.